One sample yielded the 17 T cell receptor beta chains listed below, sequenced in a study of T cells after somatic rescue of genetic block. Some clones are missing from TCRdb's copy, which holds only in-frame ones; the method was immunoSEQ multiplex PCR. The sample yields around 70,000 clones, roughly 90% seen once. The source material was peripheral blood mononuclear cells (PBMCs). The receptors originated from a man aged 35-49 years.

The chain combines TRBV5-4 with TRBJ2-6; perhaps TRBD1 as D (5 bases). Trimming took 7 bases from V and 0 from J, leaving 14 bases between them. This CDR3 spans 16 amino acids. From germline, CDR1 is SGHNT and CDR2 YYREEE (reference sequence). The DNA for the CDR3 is TGTGCCAGCGTGGGGCAGCCAGTCTCTGGGGCCAACGTCCTGACTTTC. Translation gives CASVGQPVSGANVLTF.

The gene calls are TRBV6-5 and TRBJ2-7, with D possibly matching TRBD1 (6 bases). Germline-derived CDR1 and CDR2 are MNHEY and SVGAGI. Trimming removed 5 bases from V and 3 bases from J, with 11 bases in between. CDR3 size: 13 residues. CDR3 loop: CASSDGTNYEQYF. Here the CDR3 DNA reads TGTGCCAGCAGTGACGGGACAAACTACGAGCAGTACTTC.

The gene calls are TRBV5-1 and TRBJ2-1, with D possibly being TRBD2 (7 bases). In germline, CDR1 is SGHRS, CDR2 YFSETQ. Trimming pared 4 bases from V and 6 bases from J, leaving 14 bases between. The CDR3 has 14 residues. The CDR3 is CASSPGGGGNEQFF. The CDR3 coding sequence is TGCGCCAGCAGCCCTGGGGGGGGCGGCAATGAGCAGTTCTTC.

The CDR3 region has the DNA TGTGCCAGCTCACCACGCACCGGGGAGCTGTTTTTT. Translation: CASSPRTGELFF. The chain uses TRBV18 and TRBJ2-2; unclear D gene. Looked up from germline, CDR1 is KGHSH and CDR2 is LQKENI. Trimming pared 1 base from V and 4 bases from J, leaving 1 base between. The CDR3 contains 12 residues.

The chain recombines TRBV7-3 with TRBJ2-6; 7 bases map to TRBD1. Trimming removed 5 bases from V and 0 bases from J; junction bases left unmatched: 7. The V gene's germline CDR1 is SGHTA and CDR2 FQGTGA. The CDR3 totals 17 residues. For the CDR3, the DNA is TGTGCCAGCAGCGCAGTGGGACAGAGCTCTGGGGCCAACGTCCTGACTTTC. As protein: CASSAVGQSSGANVLTF.

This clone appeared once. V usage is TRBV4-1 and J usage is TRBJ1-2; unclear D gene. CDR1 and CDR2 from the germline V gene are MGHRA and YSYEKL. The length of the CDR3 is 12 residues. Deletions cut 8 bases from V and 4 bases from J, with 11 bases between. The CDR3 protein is CASFEEGYGYTF. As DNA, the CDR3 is TGCGCCAGCTTCGAAGAGGGCTATGGCTACACCTTC.

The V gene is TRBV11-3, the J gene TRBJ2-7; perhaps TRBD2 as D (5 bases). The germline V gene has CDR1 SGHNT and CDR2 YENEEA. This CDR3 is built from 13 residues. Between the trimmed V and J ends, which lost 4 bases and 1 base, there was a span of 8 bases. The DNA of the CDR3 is TGTGCCAGCAGCTCGGACTGGTCCTACGAGCAGTACTTC. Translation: CASSSDWSYEQYF.

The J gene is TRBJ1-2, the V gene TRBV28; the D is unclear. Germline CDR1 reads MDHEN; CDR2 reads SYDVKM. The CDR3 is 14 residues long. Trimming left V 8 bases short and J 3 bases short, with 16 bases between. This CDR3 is CASAPAGNDYGYTF. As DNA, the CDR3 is TGTGCCAGCGCCCCAGCAGGCAATGACTATGGCTACACCTTC.

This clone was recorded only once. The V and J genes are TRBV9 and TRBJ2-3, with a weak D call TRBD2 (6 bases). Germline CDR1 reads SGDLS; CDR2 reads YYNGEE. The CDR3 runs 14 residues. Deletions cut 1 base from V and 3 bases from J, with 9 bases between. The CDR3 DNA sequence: TGTGCCAGCAGCGTACTCGGAGGGACAGATACGCAGTATTTT. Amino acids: CASSVLGGTDTQYF.

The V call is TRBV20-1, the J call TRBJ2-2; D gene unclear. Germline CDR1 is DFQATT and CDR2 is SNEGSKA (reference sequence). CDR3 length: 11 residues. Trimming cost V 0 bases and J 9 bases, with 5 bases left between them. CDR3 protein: CSARDLRELFF. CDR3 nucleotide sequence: TGCAGTGCTAGAGATCTAAGGGAGCTGTTTTTT.

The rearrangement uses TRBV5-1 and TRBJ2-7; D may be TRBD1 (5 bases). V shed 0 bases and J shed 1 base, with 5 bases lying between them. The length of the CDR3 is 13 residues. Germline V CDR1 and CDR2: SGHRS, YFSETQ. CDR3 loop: CASSLGQSYEQYF. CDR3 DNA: TGCGCCAGCAGCTTGGGACAGTCCTACGAGCAGTACTTC.

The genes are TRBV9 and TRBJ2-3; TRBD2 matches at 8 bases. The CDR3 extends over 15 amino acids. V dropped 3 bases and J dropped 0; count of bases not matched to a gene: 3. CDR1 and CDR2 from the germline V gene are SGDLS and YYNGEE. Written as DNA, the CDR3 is TGTGCCAGCAGCGGGCGGGGGGCTAGCACAGATACGCAGTATTTT. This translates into CASSGRGASTDTQYF.

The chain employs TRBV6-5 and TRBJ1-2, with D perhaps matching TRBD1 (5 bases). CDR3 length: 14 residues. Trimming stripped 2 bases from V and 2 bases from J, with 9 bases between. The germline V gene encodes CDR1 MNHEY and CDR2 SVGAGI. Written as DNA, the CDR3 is TGTGCCAGCAGTTACGGGGGAAGAAACTATGGCTACACCTTC. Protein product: CASSYGGRNYGYTF.

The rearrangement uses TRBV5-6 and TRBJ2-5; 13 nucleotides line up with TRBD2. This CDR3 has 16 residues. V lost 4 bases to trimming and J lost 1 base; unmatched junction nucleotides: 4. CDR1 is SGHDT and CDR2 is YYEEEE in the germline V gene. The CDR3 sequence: CASSPRLAGGQETQYF. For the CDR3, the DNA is TGTGCCAGCAGCCCGAGACTAGCGGGGGGCCAAGAGACCCAGTACTTC.

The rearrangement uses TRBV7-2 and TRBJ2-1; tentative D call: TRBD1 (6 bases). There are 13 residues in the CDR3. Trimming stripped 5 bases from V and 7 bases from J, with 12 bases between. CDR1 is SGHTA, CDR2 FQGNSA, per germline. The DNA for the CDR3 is TGTGCCAGCAGCCGAGGGACAACAAATGAGCAGTTCTTC. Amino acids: CASSRGTTNEQFF.

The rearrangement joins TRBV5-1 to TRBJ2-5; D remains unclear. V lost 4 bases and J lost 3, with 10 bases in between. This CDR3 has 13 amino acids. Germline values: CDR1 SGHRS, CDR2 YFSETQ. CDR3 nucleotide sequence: TGCGCCAGCAGCCGACCCGGTGAAGAGACCCAGTACTTC. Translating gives CASSRPGEETQYF.

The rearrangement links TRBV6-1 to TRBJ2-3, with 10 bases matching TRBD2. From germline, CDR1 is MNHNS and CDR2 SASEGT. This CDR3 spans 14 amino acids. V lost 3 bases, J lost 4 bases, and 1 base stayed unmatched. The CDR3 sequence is CASSDTSGADTQYF. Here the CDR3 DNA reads TGTGCCAGCAGTGATACTAGCGGGGCAGATACGCAGTATTTT.